This TCR beta chain is from a study of cytomegalovirus exposure and HLA in healthy donors. Germline V CDR1 and CDR2: KGHSH, LQKENI. The CDR3 totals 16 residues. Trimming took off 2 bases at V and 0 bases at J, with 8 bases between the two ends. This PCR relied on a set of 60 Vbeta primers and 13 Jbeta primers. TCRdb keeps only in-frame clones here, not all; method: immunoSEQ multiplex PCR. In total, the table holds around 200,000 clones. This clonotype was sampled from a girl under 10 years old in good health and CMV-seropositive. The chain uses TRBV18 and TRBJ2-6; D not certain. Material: PBMCs. This chain's CDR3 is CASSPFSTSGANVLTF. DNA for the CDR3: TGTGCCAGCTCACCATTTAGCACCTCTGGGGCCAACGTCCTGACTTTC.